These 20 T cell receptor beta chains originate from one sample sequenced in a study of PD-1 blockade in classical Hodgkin lymphoma. The repertoire was sequenced with immunoSEQ multiplex PCR; TCRdb's copy has only in-frame clones and lacks some. The profile shows tens of thousands of clones, over 65% of them singletons. Every patient had relapsed following autologous stem cell transplantation, and cohorts differed in brentuximab vedotin exposure. Sequencing used peripheral blood mononuclear cells (PBMCs), obtained before the second cycle of nivolumab. The receptors derive from a human donor with classical Hodgkin lymphoma.

V is TRBV14 and J is TRBJ2-5; D is possibly TRBD2 (6 bases). The CDR3 sequence is 15 residues long. Per the germline V gene, CDR1 is SGHDN and CDR2 is FVKESK. V was trimmed by 0 bases and J by 2 bases, leaving 10 bases between them. The DNA for the CDR3 is TGTGCCAGCAGCCAAGAGTGGAGGGGTCAAGAGACCCAGTACTTC. The encoded protein is CASSQEWRGQETQYF.

The chain carries TRBV4-1 and TRBJ2-7; 9 bases match TRBD2. V lost 9 bases, J lost 6 bases, and 12 bases stayed unmatched. In germline, CDR1 is MGHRA, CDR2 YSYEKL. The CDR3 runs 14 residues. The CDR3 loop is CASRPGLALSEQYF. In DNA form, the CDR3 reads TGCGCCAGTCGACCGGGACTAGCCCTGAGCGAGCAGTACTTC.

This rearrangement joins TRBV6-4 to TRBJ2-1, with 9 positions matching TRBD2. The trim removed 6 bases at V and 0 bases at J, leaving 3 bases unmatched. Germline CDR1 is MRHNA and CDR2 is SNTAGT. This CDR3 spans 15 amino acids. CDR3: CASSQTSGSYNEQFF. CDR3 in DNA: TGTGCCAGCAGCCAGACTAGCGGCTCCTACAATGAGCAGTTCTTC.

In its sample, this clone was seen a few times. V and J are TRBV9 and TRBJ2-7; the match to TRBD2 covers 9 bases. V gave up 0 bases and J gave up 5 bases; unmatched junction bases: 6. Germline V gene data show CDR1 as SGDLS and CDR2 as YYNGEE. This CDR3 has 15 amino acids. In DNA, the CDR3 is TGTGCCAGCAGCGTAGGGGTAGCGGGAGCCCACGAGCAGTACTTC. Translated: CASSVGVAGAHEQYF.

This clone was detected only once. This chain joins TRBV7-9 and TRBJ2-3; 7 nucleotides agree with TRBD1. Germline CDR1 reads SEHNR; CDR2 reads FQNEAQ (reference sequence). V was clipped by 6 bases and J by 6 bases; unmatched bases: 15. The CDR3 contains 16 residues. CDR3 protein: CASRSRTGGSEDTQYF. DNA of the CDR3: TGTGCCAGCAGGTCCCGGACAGGAGGATCGGAGGATACGCAGTATTTT.

The genes are TRBV5-6 and TRBJ2-3, with TRBD1 matching over 9 bases. V trimming: 4 bases; J trimming: 6 bases; junction bases outside the gene matches: 6. Germline-derived CDR1 and CDR2 are SGHDT and YYEEEE. The CDR3 is 14 residues long. CDR3 in amino acids: CASSETGGEDTQYF. In DNA, the CDR3 is TGTGCCAGCAGCGAAACAGGGGGCGAGGATACGCAGTATTTT.

V usage is TRBV6-5 and J usage is TRBJ1-1; TRBD1 might be the D (6 bases). This CDR3 region has 16 residues. V lost 0 bases to trimming and J lost 3 bases, with 14 bases between them. Germline assignment: CDR1 MNHEY and CDR2 SVGAGI. DNA of the CDR3: TGTGCCAGCAGTTACTCGAGTACAAGGGGGTACACTGAAGCTTTCTTT. Protein sequence: CASSYSSTRGYTEAFF.

The chain joins TRBV28 to TRBJ1-1; D is possibly TRBD1 (6 bases). From germline, CDR1 is MDHEN and CDR2 SYDVKM. The V end was cut by 7 bases, the J end by 4 bases, with 19 bases between. This CDR3 has 15 residues. CDR3 DNA sequence: TGTGCCAGCACCCACGAAACAACAGGGAGCACTGAAGCTTTCTTT. Translation: CASTHETTGSTEAFF.

The rearrangement links TRBV5-1 to TRBJ1-1, with D unclear. The CDR3 sequence is 16 residues long. Germline V lookup: CDR1 SGHRS, CDR2 YFSETQ. Trimming took 1 base from V and 5 from J, leaving 18 bases between them. This CDR3 reads CASSLSGGGRGTEAFF. The CDR3 nucleotides are TGCGCCAGCAGCTTGAGCGGTGGAGGGAGAGGGACTGAAGCTTTCTTT.

This chain links TRBV27 with TRBJ2-7, with unresolved D. This CDR3 is built from 12 residues. Germline CDR1 reads MNHEY; CDR2 reads SMNVEV (reference sequence). V lost 5 bases and J 9 bases, leaving 14 bases between the germline ends. The CDR3 nucleotides are TGTGCCAGCAGTCTCAATCGCGACCTGCAGTACTTC. Protein: CASSLNRDLQYF.

The J gene is TRBJ2-1, the V gene TRBV5-1; 9 positions agree with TRBD2. Losses at the gene ends were 4 bases for V and 6 bases for J; bases not matched to a gene: 11. Looked up from germline, CDR1 is SGHRS and CDR2 is YFSETQ. CDR3 length: 16 amino acids. The CDR3 nucleotides read TGCGCCAGCAGCGTCCTGACTAGCGGAAACCTCAATGAGCAGTTCTTC. Protein: CASSVLTSGNLNEQFF.

This chain connects TRBV7-8 to TRBJ2-5; the D gene is possibly TRBD1 (6 bases). Germline-derived CDR1 and CDR2 are SGHVS and FQNEAQ. The CDR3 is 14 amino acids. Deletions cut 5 bases from V and 3 bases from J, with 13 bases between. The CDR3 DNA reads as TGTGCCAGCAGCCCATCTGGGGACAAAGAGACCCAGTACTTC. Its translation is CASSPSGDKETQYF.

The V and J genes are TRBV27 and TRBJ1-2; D unclear. V dropped 0 bases and J dropped 0 bases, with 8 bases sitting between them. Per the germline V gene, CDR1 is MNHEY and CDR2 is SMNVEV (reference sequence). There are 15 residues in the CDR3. Here the CDR3 reads CASSLSADTNYGYTF. DNA of the CDR3: TGTGCCAGCAGTTTATCGGCAGATACTAACTATGGCTACACCTTC.

V gene TRBV18 combines with J gene TRBJ1-4, with TRBD1 identical over 10 bases. V was clipped by 3 bases and J by 8 bases; unmatched bases: 6. Germline V gene data show CDR1 as KGHSH and CDR2 as LQKENI. CDR3 size: 15 residues. The CDR3 DNA follows: TGTGCCAGCTCACCGCGGGGACAGGGGTTGGAAAAACTGTTTTTT. It specifies CASSPRGQGLEKLFF.

With regard to this clone: This sequence is one base from a far larger clone and is likely a read error. This chain joins TRBV5-6 and TRBJ2-1; 9 bases line up with TRBD2. This CDR3 has 17 residues. Trimming cost V 1 base and J 2 bases; bases outside gene matches: 7. Germline V CDR1 and CDR2: SGHDT, YYEEEE. CDR3 sequence: CASSLIAGDGTYNEQFF. The CDR3, as DNA: TGTGCCAGCAGCTTGATAGCGGGAGATGGGACCTACAATGAGCAGTTCTTC.

The chain joins TRBV5-4 to TRBJ2-7, with TRBD2 matching over 8 bases. Germline CDR1 and CDR2: SGHNT and YYREEE (reference sequence). This CDR3 is 14 amino acids long. V was pared by 4 bases and J by 4 bases, with 7 bases of the junction left unmatched. The CDR3 DNA reads TGTGCCAGCAGCCGCGGGACTAGGGAATACGAGCAGTACTTC. This encodes CASSRGTREYEQYF.

The V gene is TRBV11-3, the J gene TRBJ2-1, with 7 bases fitting TRBD1. Germline-derived CDR1 and CDR2 are SGHNT and YENEEA. CDR3 length: 16 residues. After removal of 5 bases from V and 4 bases from J, the junction contained 11 bases not matched to a gene. CDR3 amino acids: CASSTKTGRGYNEQFF. In nucleotides, the CDR3 is TGTGCCAGCAGCACCAAGACAGGGCGAGGGTACAATGAGCAGTTCTTC.

This clone showed up just a few times. V usage is TRBV19 and J usage is TRBJ2-5; D may be TRBD1 (5 bases). Germline V gene sequence: CDR1 LNHDA, CDR2 SQIVND (reference sequence). The V end was cut by 4 bases, the J end by 1 base, with 13 bases between. The CDR3 has 15 amino acids. CDR3 DNA: TGTGCCAGTAGTAATCAGCCAGGGCTCCAAGAGACCCAGTACTTC. This gives the protein CASSNQPGLQETQYF.

The chain links TRBV18 to TRBJ1-1; 9 bases are a match to TRBD1. The CDR3 has 15 amino acids. After removal of 3 bases from V and 1 base from J, the junction contained 3 bases not matched to a gene. The germline V gene has CDR1 KGHSH and CDR2 LQKENI. CDR3 DNA sequence: TGTGCCAGCTCACCCCAGACAGGGGGGAACACTGAAGCTTTCTTT. This sequence encodes CASSPQTGGNTEAFF.

The chain has TRBV5-1 and TRBJ2-7, with a tentative D call TRBD2 (6 bases). CDR1 and CDR2 from the germline V gene are SGHRS and YFSETQ. V lost 4 bases and J lost 3, with 14 bases in between. The CDR3 loop spans 14 amino acids. CDR3 in DNA: TGCGCCAGCAGCGCACGGACGGGAGTCTACGAGCAGTACTTC. As protein: CASSARTGVYEQYF.